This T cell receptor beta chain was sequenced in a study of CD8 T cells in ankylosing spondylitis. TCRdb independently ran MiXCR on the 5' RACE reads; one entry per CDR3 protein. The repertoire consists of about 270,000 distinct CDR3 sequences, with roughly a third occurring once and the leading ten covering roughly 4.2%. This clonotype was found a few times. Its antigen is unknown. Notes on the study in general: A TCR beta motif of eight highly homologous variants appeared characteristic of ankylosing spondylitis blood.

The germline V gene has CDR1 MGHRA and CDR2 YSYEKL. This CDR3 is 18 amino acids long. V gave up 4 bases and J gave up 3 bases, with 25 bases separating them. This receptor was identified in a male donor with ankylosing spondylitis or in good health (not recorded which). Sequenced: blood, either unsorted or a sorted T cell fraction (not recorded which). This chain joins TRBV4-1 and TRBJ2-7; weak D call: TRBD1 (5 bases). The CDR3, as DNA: TGCGCCAGCAGCCCCCATGGGTACAGGACAATAGGTGGCTACGAGCAGTACTTC. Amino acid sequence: CASSPHGYRTIGGYEQYF.